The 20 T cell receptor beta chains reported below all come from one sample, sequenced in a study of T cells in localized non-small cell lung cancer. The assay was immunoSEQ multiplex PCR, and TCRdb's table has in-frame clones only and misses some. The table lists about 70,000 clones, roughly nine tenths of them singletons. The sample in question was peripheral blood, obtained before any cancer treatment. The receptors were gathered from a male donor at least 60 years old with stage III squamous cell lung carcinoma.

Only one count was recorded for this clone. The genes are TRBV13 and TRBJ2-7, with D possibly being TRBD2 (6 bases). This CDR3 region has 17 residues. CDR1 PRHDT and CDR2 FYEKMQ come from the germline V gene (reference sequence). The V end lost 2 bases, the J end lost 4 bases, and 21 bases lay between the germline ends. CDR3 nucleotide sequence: TGTGCCAGCAGCTTAAGAGTCGGCGGGGTCCAAAAGTACGAGCAGTACGTC. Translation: CASSLRVGGVQKYEQYV.

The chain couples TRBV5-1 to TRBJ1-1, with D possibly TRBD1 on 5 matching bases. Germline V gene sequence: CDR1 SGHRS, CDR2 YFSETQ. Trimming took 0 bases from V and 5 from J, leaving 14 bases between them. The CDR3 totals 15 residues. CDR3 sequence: CASSLGGQGKTEAFF. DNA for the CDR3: TGCGCCAGCAGCTTGGGCGGGCAGGGAAAGACTGAAGCTTTCTTT.

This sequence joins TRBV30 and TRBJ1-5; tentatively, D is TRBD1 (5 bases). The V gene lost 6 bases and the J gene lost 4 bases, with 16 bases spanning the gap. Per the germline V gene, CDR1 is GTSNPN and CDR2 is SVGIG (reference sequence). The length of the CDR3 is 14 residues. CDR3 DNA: TGTGCCTGCTCCTATTGGGGCGAGAATCAGCCCCAGCATTTT. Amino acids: CACSYWGENQPQHF.

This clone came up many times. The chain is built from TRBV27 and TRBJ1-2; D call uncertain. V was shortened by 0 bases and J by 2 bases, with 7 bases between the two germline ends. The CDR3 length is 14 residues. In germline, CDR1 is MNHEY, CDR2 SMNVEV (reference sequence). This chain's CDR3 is CASSLSTDNYGYTF. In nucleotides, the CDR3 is TGTGCCAGCAGTTTATCCACAGACAACTATGGCTACACCTTC.

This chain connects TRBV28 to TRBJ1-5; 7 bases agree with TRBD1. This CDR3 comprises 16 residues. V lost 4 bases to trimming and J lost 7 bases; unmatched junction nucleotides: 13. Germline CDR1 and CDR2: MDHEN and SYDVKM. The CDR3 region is CASSSSGQAGGQPQHF. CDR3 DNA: TGTGCCAGCAGTTCCTCCGGACAGGCCGGGGGGCAGCCCCAGCATTTT.

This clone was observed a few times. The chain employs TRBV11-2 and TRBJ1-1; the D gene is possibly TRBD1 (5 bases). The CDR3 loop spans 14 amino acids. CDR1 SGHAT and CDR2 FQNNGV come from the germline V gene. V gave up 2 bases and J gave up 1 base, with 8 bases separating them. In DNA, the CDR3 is TGTGCCAGCAGCTTAAGAGGACAGAACACTGAAGCTTTCTTT. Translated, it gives CASSLRGQNTEAFF. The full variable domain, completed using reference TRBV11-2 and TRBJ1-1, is EAGVAQSPRYKIIEKRQSVAFWCNPISGHATLYWYQQILGQGPKLLIQFQNNGVVDDSQLPKDRFSAERLKGVDSTLKIQPAKLEDSAVYLCASSLRGQNTEAFFGQGTRLTVV.

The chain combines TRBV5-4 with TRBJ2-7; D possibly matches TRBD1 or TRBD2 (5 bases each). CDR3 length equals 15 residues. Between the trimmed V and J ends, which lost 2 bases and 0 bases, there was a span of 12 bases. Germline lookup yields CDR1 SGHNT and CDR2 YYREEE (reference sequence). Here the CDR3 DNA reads TGTGCCAGCAGCTTAGAGGGGCAGGGCTCCTACGAGCAGTACTTC. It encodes CASSLEGQGSYEQYF.

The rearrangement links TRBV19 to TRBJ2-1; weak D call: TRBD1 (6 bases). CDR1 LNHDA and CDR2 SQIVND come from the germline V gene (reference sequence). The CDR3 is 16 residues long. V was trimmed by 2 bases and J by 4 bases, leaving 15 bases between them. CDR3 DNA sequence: TGTGCCAGTAGTATAAAGGGGCAGGGACAATACAATGAGCAGTTCTTC. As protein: CASSIKGQGQYNEQFF.

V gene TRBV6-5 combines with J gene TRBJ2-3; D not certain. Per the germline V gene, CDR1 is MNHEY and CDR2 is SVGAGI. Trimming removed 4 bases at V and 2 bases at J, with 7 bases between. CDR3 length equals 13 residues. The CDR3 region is CASSSRATDTQYF. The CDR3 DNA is TGTGCCAGCAGTTCCCGGGCCACAGATACGCAGTATTTT.

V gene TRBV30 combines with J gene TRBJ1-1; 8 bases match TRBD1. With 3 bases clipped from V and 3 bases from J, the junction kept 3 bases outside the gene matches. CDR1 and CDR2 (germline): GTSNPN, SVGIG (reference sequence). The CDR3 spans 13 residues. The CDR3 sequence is CAWRKDRDTEAFF. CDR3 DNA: TGTGCCTGGAGGAAGGACAGGGACACTGAAGCTTTCTTT.

The CDR3: CASSLAGGREQYV. The CDR3, as DNA: TGTGCCAGCAGTTTAGCTGGGGGTCGCGAGCAGTACGTC. This chain joins TRBV28 and TRBJ2-7; either TRBD1 or TRBD2 may supply D (5 bases each). Germline lookup yields CDR1 MDHEN and CDR2 SYDVKM. The CDR3 spans 13 residues. V lost 2 bases and J 6 bases, leaving 11 bases between the germline ends.

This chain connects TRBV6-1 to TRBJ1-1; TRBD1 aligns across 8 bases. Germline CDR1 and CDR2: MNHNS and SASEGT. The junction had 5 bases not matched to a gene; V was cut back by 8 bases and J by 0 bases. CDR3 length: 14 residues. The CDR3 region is CASSRDRLNTEAFF. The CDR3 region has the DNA TGTGCCAGCTCCCGGGACAGGCTGAACACTGAAGCTTTCTTT.

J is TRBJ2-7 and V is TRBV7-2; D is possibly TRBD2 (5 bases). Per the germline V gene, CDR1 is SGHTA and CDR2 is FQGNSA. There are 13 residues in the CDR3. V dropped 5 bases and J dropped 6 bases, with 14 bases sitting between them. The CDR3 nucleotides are TGTGCCAGCAGCCCCCGGGCGGGCCTCGAGCAGTACGTC. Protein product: CASSPRAGLEQYV.

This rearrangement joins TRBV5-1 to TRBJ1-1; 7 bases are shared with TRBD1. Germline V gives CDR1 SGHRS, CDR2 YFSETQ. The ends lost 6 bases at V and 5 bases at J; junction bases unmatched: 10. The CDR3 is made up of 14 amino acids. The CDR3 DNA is TGCGCCAGCACCCACAGGGGAGGATGGACTGAAGCTTTCTTT. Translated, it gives CASTHRGGWTEAFF.

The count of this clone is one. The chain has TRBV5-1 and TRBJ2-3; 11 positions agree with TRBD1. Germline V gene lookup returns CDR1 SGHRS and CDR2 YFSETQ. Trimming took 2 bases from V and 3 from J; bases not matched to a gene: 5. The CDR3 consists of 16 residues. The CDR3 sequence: CASSFGTGGRTDTQYF. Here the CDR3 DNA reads TGCGCCAGCAGCTTCGGGACAGGGGGTAGAACAGATACGCAGTATTTT.

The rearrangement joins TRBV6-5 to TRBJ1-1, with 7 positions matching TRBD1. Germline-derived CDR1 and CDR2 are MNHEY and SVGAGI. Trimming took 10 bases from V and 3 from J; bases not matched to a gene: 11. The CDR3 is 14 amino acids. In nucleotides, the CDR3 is TGTGCCACCAGCCTGAGGGACAGTTACACTGAAGCTTTCTTT. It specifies CATSLRDSYTEAFF.

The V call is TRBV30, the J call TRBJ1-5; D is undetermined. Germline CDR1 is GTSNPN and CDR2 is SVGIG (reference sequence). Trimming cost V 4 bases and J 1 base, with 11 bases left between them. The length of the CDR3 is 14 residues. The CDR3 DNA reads TGTGCCTGGAATCTGGGTGGAAGCAATCAGCCCCAGCATTTT. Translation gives CAWNLGGSNQPQHF.

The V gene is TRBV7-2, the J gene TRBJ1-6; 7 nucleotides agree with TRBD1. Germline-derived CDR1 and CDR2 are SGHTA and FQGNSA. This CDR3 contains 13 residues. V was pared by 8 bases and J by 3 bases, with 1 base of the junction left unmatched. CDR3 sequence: CASGTDYNSPLHF. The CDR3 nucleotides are TGTGCCAGCGGGACAGACTATAATTCACCCCTCCACTTT.

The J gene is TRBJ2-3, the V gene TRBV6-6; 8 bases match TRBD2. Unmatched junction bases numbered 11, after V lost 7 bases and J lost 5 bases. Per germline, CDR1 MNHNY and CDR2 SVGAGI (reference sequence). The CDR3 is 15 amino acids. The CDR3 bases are TGTGCCAGCACAACCCCTAGCGGGTCGATAGATACGCAGTATTTT. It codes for CASTTPSGSIDTQYF.

The CDR3 bases are TGTGCCAGCAAATCTCGGACTATCGGATACGAGCAGTACTTC. Encoded protein: CASKSRTIGYEQYF. The J gene is TRBJ2-7, the V gene TRBV6-5; D possibly corresponds to TRBD2 (6 bases). This CDR3 has 14 residues. V lost 7 bases, J lost 4 bases, and 17 bases lay in between. Germline-derived CDR1 and CDR2 are MNHEY and SVGAGI.